The 26 T cell receptor beta chains reported below all come from one sample, sequenced in a study of T cell responses to AZD1222 COVID-19 vaccine. Profiling relied on immunoSEQ multiplex PCR, and the TCRdb table lists in-frame clones only, not all of them. Of around 100,000 clones in the sample, over 90% were seen once. The sample was peripheral blood, taken on day 0 of AZD1222 vaccination. These receptor sequences come from an adult in good health.

This chain's CDR3 is CATQPGLGLFMSQYF. Here the CDR3 DNA reads TGTGCCACCCAACCGGGACTAGGACTTTTTATGTCGCAGTATTTT. The chain carries TRBV27 and TRBJ2-3; 8 positions match TRBD2. The CDR3 runs to 15 residues. Germline CDR1 and CDR2: MNHEY and SMNVEV (reference sequence). Trimming at V came to 10 bases and at J to 10 bases, leaving 19 bases not matched to a gene.

The chain recombines TRBV28 with TRBJ2-3, with a weak D call TRBD1 (5 bases). This CDR3 spans 18 amino acids. CDR1 and CDR2 (germline): MDHEN, SYDVKM. Trimming took 7 bases from V and 5 from J, leaving 28 bases between them. CDR3 protein: CASIRRWGSGVGGDTQYF. CDR3 in DNA: TGTGCCAGCATCAGACGGTGGGGCTCTGGGGTTGGCGGAGATACGCAGTATTTT.

The chain has TRBV9 and TRBJ2-7; D might be TRBD1 or TRBD2, each matching 6 bases. Germline CDR1 is SGDLS and CDR2 is YYNGEE. The CDR3 contains 15 residues. Trimming stripped 4 bases from V and 2 bases from J, with 16 bases between. This chain's CDR3 is CASSPGHLAAYEQYF. CDR3 DNA: TGTGCCAGCAGCCCGGGACATTTAGCGGCCTACGAGCAGTACTTC.

This clone appeared a single time. The chain links TRBV7-9 to TRBJ1-4, with TRBD1 identical over 12 bases. Germline V gene data show CDR1 as SEHNR and CDR2 as FQNEAQ (reference sequence). The CDR3 length is 17 residues. Germline trimming cut 5 bases from V and 3 bases from J; bases unmatched to any gene: 7. This chain's CDR3 is CASSAGTGGAANEKLFF. In nucleotides, the CDR3 is TGTGCCAGCAGCGCCGGGACAGGGGGCGCCGCTAATGAAAAACTGTTTTTT. Based on the CDR3 plus reference TRBV7-9 and TRBJ1-4, the full variable domain is DTGVSQNPRHKITKRGQNVTFRCDPISEHNRLYWYRQTLGQGPEFLTYFQNEAQLEKSRLLSDRFSAERPKGSFSTLEIQRTEQGDSAMYLCASSAGTGGAANEKLFFGSGTQLSVL.

The J gene is TRBJ2-1, the V gene TRBV3-1 (or the pseudogene TRBV3-2), with TRBD2 as a possible D gene (5 bases). CDR1 is LGHDT and CDR2 is YNNKEL in the germline V gene (reference sequence). Trimming took 3 bases from V and 7 from J, leaving 10 bases between them. The CDR3 is 13 residues long. The CDR3 loop reads CASSHGGGNEQFF. The CDR3 DNA reads TGTGCCAGCAGCCATGGAGGTGGGAATGAGCAGTTCTTC.

The chain recombines TRBV7-9 with TRBJ2-3, with D possibly matching TRBD1 (8 bases). The CDR3 consists of 18 residues. Trimming shortened V by 6 bases and J by 3 bases, and 25 bases separated the two germline ends. Germline CDR1 and CDR2: SEHNR and FQNEAQ (reference sequence). In DNA form, the CDR3 reads TGTGCCAGCAGACCAGGGACAGGACGAGTCGGGGGGACAGATACGCAGTATTTT. Translation gives CASRPGTGRVGGTDTQYF.

This clone was counted only a few times. The genes are TRBV12-3 or TRBV12-4 and TRBJ1-6, with D unresolved. CDR3 length equals 13 residues. Trimming took off 6 bases at V and 11 bases at J, with 14 bases between the two ends. The CDR3 coding sequence is TGTGCCAGCAGCCCCCAGACGGGAACACCCCTCCACTTT. Translation: CASSPQTGTPLHF.

J is TRBJ1-3 and V is TRBV28; possible D gene TRBD1, 6 bases. This CDR3 contains 15 residues. Looked up from germline, CDR1 is MDHEN and CDR2 is SYDVKM. The ends were cut back, 5 bases at V and 1 base at J, with 12 bases in the middle. As DNA, the CDR3 is TGTGCCAGCAGTCCAAGGACAGTTTCTGGAAACACCATATATTTT. It yields the protein CASSPRTVSGNTIYF.

This chain joins TRBV7-2 and TRBJ2-5; D may be TRBD1 or TRBD2 (5 bases each). Germline CDR1 and CDR2: SGHTA and FQGNSA. Trimming cost V 5 bases and J 5 bases, with 15 bases left between them. This CDR3 contains 14 residues. In nucleotides, the CDR3 is TGTGCCAGCAGCCTTGGACTCGAGGGGGAGACCCAGTACTTC. Its protein product is CASSLGLEGETQYF.

The chain is built from TRBV10-1 and TRBJ2-7; TRBD1 is a possible D gene (7 bases). This CDR3 is 14 amino acids long. V lost 3 bases to trimming and J lost 6 bases, with 15 bases between them. Germline-derived CDR1 and CDR2 are WNHNN and SYGVQD (reference sequence). The CDR3 coding sequence is TGCGCCAGCAGTGACCCCCAGGGGGGCGGCGAGCAGTACTTC. Its translation is CASSDPQGGGEQYF.

The sample holds one count of this clone. The rearrangement links TRBV29-1 to TRBJ2-2; tentatively, D is TRBD1 (7 bases). The CDR3 runs 13 residues. Per germline, CDR1 SQVTM and CDR2 ANQGSEA. Trimming shortened V by 5 bases and J by 8 bases, and 15 bases separated the two germline ends. CDR3 coding DNA: TGCAGCGTTCAGACAGGGCGGGGAGGGGAGCTGTTTTTT. Amino acid sequence: CSVQTGRGGELFF.

This clone turned up a few times. This chain links TRBV29-1 with TRBJ1-4, with a weak D call TRBD1 (6 bases). The CDR3 sequence is 12 residues long. CDR1 and CDR2 from the germline V gene are SQVTM and ANQGSEA. Trimming removed 7 bases at V and 4 bases at J, with 10 bases between. The DNA for the CDR3 is TGCAGCGCGGGACAACTTAATGAAAAACTGTTTTTT. As protein: CSAGQLNEKLFF.

The CDR3 bases are TGTGCCAGCACCGAGGGCTCCACTAATGAAAAACTGTTTTTT. As protein: CASTEGSTNEKLFF. The chain combines TRBV6-5 with TRBJ1-4; D unclear. There are 14 residues in the CDR3. Trimming stripped 7 bases from V and 2 bases from J, with 11 bases between. Germline V gives CDR1 MNHEY, CDR2 SVGAGI.

This clone was seen a single time. The chain couples TRBV27 to TRBJ2-5; 13 bases agree with TRBD2. The CDR3 has 16 amino acids. V lost 3 bases, J lost 4 bases, and 5 bases stayed unmatched. Looked up from germline, CDR1 is MNHEY and CDR2 is SMNVEV (reference sequence). The CDR3 nucleotides are TGTGCCAGCAGTTTCTGGGGACTAGCGGGAAGAGAGACCCAGTACTTC. Protein product: CASSFWGLAGRETQYF.

The chain employs TRBV2 and TRBJ1-5; D is uncertain. Trimming cost V 6 bases and J 5 bases, with 17 bases left between them. The germline V gene has CDR1 SNHLY and CDR2 FYNNEI. This CDR3 is 15 amino acids long. The CDR3 nucleotides read TGTGCCAGCAGCCCAGTTCAGGCTATGGATCAGCCCCAGCATTTT. As protein: CASSPVQAMDQPQHF.

This clone has just one count. The rearrangement uses TRBV10-3 and TRBJ1-2; D unresolved. Trimming took off 4 bases at V and 0 bases at J, with 12 bases between the two ends. CDR1 and CDR2 (germline): ENHRY, SYGVKD. CDR3 length: 15 residues. The CDR3 spells CAISVSKETNYGYTF. CDR3 nucleotides: TGTGCCATCAGTGTATCGAAGGAAACTAACTATGGCTACACCTTC.

The V and J genes are TRBV27 and TRBJ1-4, with D perhaps TRBD1 (6 bases). The CDR3 length is 14 residues. Trimming took 6 bases from V and 3 from J, leaving 11 bases between them. The V gene's germline CDR1 is MNHEY and CDR2 SMNVEV (reference sequence). The CDR3 region has the DNA TGTGCCAGCAGCACAGGGTATTCTAATGAAAAACTGTTTTTT. It translates to CASSTGYSNEKLFF.

CDR3 protein: CASNGGRGNEQFF. The CDR3 DNA reads as TGTGCCAGCAACGGAGGTCGGGGCAATGAGCAGTTCTTC. V usage is TRBV27 and J usage is TRBJ2-1; the D gene is possibly TRBD2 (5 bases). V dropped 7 bases and J dropped 6 bases, with 13 bases sitting between them. Germline V gene lookup returns CDR1 MNHEY and CDR2 SMNVEV (reference sequence). The CDR3 is made up of 13 amino acids.

The J gene is TRBJ2-1, the V gene TRBV7-9; D remains ambiguous. The CDR3 has 11 amino acids. Per germline, CDR1 SEHNR and CDR2 FQNEAQ (reference sequence). Deletions cut 5 bases from V and 10 bases from J, with 9 bases between. The CDR3 protein is CASSPRVEQFF. CDR3 in DNA: TGTGCCAGCAGCCCCCGGGTAGAGCAGTTCTTC.

This sequence joins TRBV7-3 and TRBJ2-2; maybe TRBD1 (5 bases). This CDR3 spans 15 amino acids. Germline assignment: CDR1 SGHTA and CDR2 FQGTGA. V was clipped by 5 bases and J by 3 bases, with 13 bases between them. The CDR3 here is CASSKRGRDTGELFF. In DNA form, the CDR3 reads TGTGCCAGCAGCAAAAGGGGCAGGGACACCGGGGAGCTGTTTTTT.

The rearrangement links TRBV28 to TRBJ2-7; TRBD2 might be the D (6 bases). V lost 2 bases, J lost 1 base, and 18 bases lay in between. Germline V gene lookup returns CDR1 MDHEN and CDR2 SYDVKM. The CDR3 extends over 17 amino acids. The CDR3 is CASSLKDGGKRSYEQYF. Here the CDR3 DNA reads TGTGCCAGCAGTTTAAAGGACGGGGGAAAAAGGTCCTACGAGCAGTACTTC. The whole variable domain, remainder taken from reference TRBV28 and TRBJ2-7, is DVKVTQSSRYLVKRTGEKVFLECVQDMDHENMFWYRQDPGLGLRLIYFSYDVKMKEKGDIPEGYSVSREKKERFSLILESASTNQTSMYLCASSLKDGGKRSYEQYFGPGTRLTVT.

The chain recombines TRBV7-9 with TRBJ1-2; 8 bases align to TRBD1. The CDR3 length is 13 residues. The germline CDR1 and CDR2 sequences are SEHNR and FQNEAQ (reference sequence). The J segment lost 8 bases and the V segment lost 1 base, leaving 3 bases of the junction unmatched. For the CDR3, the DNA is TGTGCCAGCAGCTTAGGACAGGGGTACGGCTACACCTTC. Translation: CASSLGQGYGYTF.

This chain uses TRBV11-1 with TRBJ2-1; TRBD2 is a possible D gene (5 bases). Deletions cut 5 bases from V and 7 bases from J, with 15 bases between. CDR1 and CDR2 from the germline V gene are SGHAT and FQDESV (reference sequence). The CDR3 consists of 14 residues. CDR3 sequence (DNA): TGTGCCAGCAGCCCCGGACTGCAAATAAATGAGCAGTTCTTC. It translates to CASSPGLQINEQFF.

V usage is TRBV6-4 and J usage is TRBJ2-7; D may be TRBD1 or TRBD2 (6 bases each). V was trimmed by 3 bases and J by 5 bases, leaving 14 bases between them. The CDR3 is made up of 14 amino acids. The V gene's germline CDR1 is MRHNA and CDR2 SNTAGT. As DNA, the CDR3 is TGTGCCAGCAGTGAAAAAGGAGGGGGACACGAGCAGTACTTC. Residues: CASSEKGGGHEQYF.

This sequence joins TRBV28 and TRBJ1-3, with a weak D call TRBD1 (6 bases). This CDR3 region has 16 residues. Trimming took off 3 bases at V and 1 base at J, with 13 bases between the two ends. Germline CDR1 reads MDHEN; CDR2 reads SYDVKM. CDR3 region: CASSFPTGLSGNTIYF. For the CDR3, the DNA is TGTGCCAGCAGTTTCCCCACAGGGCTTTCTGGAAACACCATATATTTT.

This chain uses TRBV6-5 with TRBJ1-3; D is unclear. Germline loops: CDR1 MNHEY, CDR2 SVGAGI. This CDR3 has 13 residues. The V end was cut by 5 bases, the J end by 5 bases, with 10 bases between. In DNA, the CDR3 is TGTGCCAGCAGTAACGGACCCCGAAACACCATATATTTT. This sequence encodes CASSNGPRNTIYF.